What follows is one T cell receptor (beta chain) and its context. The data belong to a study of cytomegalovirus exposure and HLA in healthy donors. CDR3 length: 15 residues. Deletions cut 4 bases from V and 0 bases from J, with 11 bases between. CDR1 and CDR2 (germline): MNHEY, SVGAGI. PCR was performed using 60 Vbeta and 13 Jbeta primers. Here immunoSEQ multiplex PCR was the method, and the copy in TCRdb shows in-frame clones only, minus some. In the table there are 150,000 to 200,000 clones, 55% to 70% of which are singletons. This receptor was taken from a woman between 40 and 50 years old in good health and CMV-seropositive. Sequenced sample: PBMCs. V and J are TRBV6-5 and TRBJ2-3, with D possibly being TRBD1 (6 bases). The CDR3 loop reads CASSSAQGSTDTQYF. In DNA, the CDR3 is TGTGCCAGCAGTTCGGCTCAGGGGAGCACAGATACGCAGTATTTT.